The next 17 T cell receptor beta chains were all read from a single sample in a study of blood T cell repertoires in COVID-19. The assay was immunoSEQ multiplex PCR, and TCRdb's table has in-frame clones only and misses some. The sample comprises over 70,000 clones, 80% of which are singletons, and under 25% rests with the top ten. The sample taken for sequencing was peripheral blood. These receptors came from a woman older than 75 with acute or convalescent COVID-19.

This chain connects TRBV7-2 to TRBJ1-2; a weak D match, TRBD1 (6 bases). This CDR3 region has 14 residues. Germline V gene sequence: CDR1 SGHTA, CDR2 FQGNSA. Trimming removed 5 bases at V and 6 bases at J, with 16 bases between. The CDR3 DNA is TGTGCCAGCAGCACGGACAGTTTAACTAATGGCTACACCTTC. Translation gives CASSTDSLTNGYTF.

The V and J genes are TRBV6-1 and TRBJ2-5; D might be TRBD2 (5 bases). This CDR3 has 16 residues. Trimming pared 4 bases from V and 1 base from J, leaving 16 bases between. Germline values: CDR1 MNHNS, CDR2 SASEGT. In DNA form, the CDR3 reads TGTGCCAGCAGTGTACTCCTAGCCCGTGGCCAAGAGACCCAGTACTTC. As protein: CASSVLLARGQETQYF.

The chain links TRBV4-2 to TRBJ2-1, with D tentatively TRBD2 (6 bases). Germline V gives CDR1 LGHNA, CDR2 YNFKEQ. V was pared by 6 bases and J by 1 base, with 16 bases between. The CDR3 runs to 16 residues. CDR3 in DNA: TGTGCCAGCAGATATGCTGCAAGCGGGTCCTACAATGAGCAGTTCTTC. Translated, it gives CASRYAASGSYNEQFF.

This clone was observed a single time. The chain uses TRBV5-1 and TRBJ2-2; no firm D call. The V gene lost 2 bases and the J gene lost 5 bases, with 7 bases spanning the gap. Germline CDR1 and CDR2: SGHRS and YFSETQ. The CDR3 extends over 13 amino acids. The CDR3 here is CASSFWSTGELFF. As DNA, the CDR3 is TGCGCCAGCAGCTTTTGGAGTACCGGGGAGCTGTTTTTT.

This clone has more than one count but fewer than ten. The rearrangement links TRBV12-2 to TRBJ2-2; TRBD1 is taken as the D call from the table, unchecked against the DNA. TRBV12-2 is termed a pseudogene. The CDR3 contains 17 residues. The CDR3 sequence: CASRLGGQGENTGELFF. The CDR3, as DNA: TGTGCAAGTCGCTTAGGGGGACAGGGGGAGAACACCGGGGAGCTGTTTTTT.

The gene calls are TRBV19 and TRBJ1-4; TRBD1 matches at 8 bases. Trimming took 9 bases from V and 6 from J; bases not matched to a gene: 6. This CDR3 has 13 residues. Germline assignment: CDR1 LNHDA and CDR2 SQIVND (reference sequence). For the CDR3, the DNA is TGTGCCAGCTCTGACAGGGGTCATGAAAAACTGTTTTTT. Its protein is CASSDRGHEKLFF.

This chain connects TRBV14 to TRBJ2-5; TRBD2 is a possible D gene (5 bases). Per the germline V gene, CDR1 is SGHDN and CDR2 is FVKESK. The CDR3 contains 12 residues. The germline V and J ends were trimmed by 3 bases and 7 bases, with 9 bases remaining between them. CDR3: CASSHGRGTQYF. CDR3 in DNA: TGTGCCAGCAGCCACGGCCGGGGGACCCAGTACTTC.

V gene TRBV29-1 combines with J gene TRBJ2-2; 8 bases agree with TRBD1. Germline assignment: CDR1 SQVTM and CDR2 ANQGSEA. This CDR3 spans 15 amino acids. With 4 bases clipped from V and 3 bases from J, the junction kept 7 bases outside the gene matches. This CDR3 reads CSVAGGNWDTGELFF. CDR3 coding DNA: TGCAGCGTTGCAGGGGGCAATTGGGACACCGGGGAGCTGTTTTTT.

The J gene is TRBJ2-3, the V gene TRBV27; D ambiguous. CDR1 is MNHEY and CDR2 is SMNVEV in the germline V gene (reference sequence). V gave up 2 bases and J gave up 2 bases, with 8 bases separating them. The CDR3 has 14 amino acids. CDR3 residues: CASSLRLPTDTQYF. CDR3 in DNA: TGTGCCAGCAGTTTACGTCTACCCACAGATACGCAGTATTTT.

The chain is built from TRBV29-1 and TRBJ2-7, with 10 bases fitting TRBD2. The CDR3 has 16 amino acids. V lost 0 bases, J lost 3 bases, and 8 bases stayed unmatched. Germline values: CDR1 SQVTM, CDR2 ANQGSEA. The CDR3 is CSVEDEASSGGYEQYF. CDR3 in DNA: TGCAGCGTTGAAGATGAAGCGTCTAGCGGGGGCTACGAGCAGTACTTC.

This clone was seen only once. The V gene is TRBV5-1, the J gene TRBJ2-3; no reliable D call. Trimming pared 0 bases from V and 2 bases from J, leaving 4 bases between. This CDR3 has 13 residues. Germline lookup yields CDR1 SGHRS and CDR2 YFSETQ. CDR3 coding DNA: TGCGCCAGCAGCTTGGGACTCACAGATACGCAGTATTTT. It codes for CASSLGLTDTQYF.

The chain uses TRBV19 and TRBJ2-7; 8 bases align to TRBD2. The CDR3 is 11 residues long. Germline-derived CDR1 and CDR2 are LNHDA and SQIVND (reference sequence). V lost 7 bases and J lost 13; bases outside the gene matches: 9. CDR3 loop: CASMLAGVLYF. CDR3 DNA: TGTGCCAGTATGCTAGCGGGCGTGCTATACTTC.

The rearrangement joins TRBV7-3 to TRBJ2-7, with 8 bases that match TRBD2. This CDR3 has 13 amino acids. J gave up 3 bases and V 4 bases, and 2 bases lay outside the gene matches. Germline CDR1 and CDR2: SGHTA and FQGTGA. Here the CDR3 reads CASSSAGGYEQYF. The CDR3 bases are TGTGCCAGCAGCTCCGCGGGGGGCTACGAGCAGTACTTC.

The chain is built from TRBV7-2 and TRBJ2-7; D call uncertain. V lost 1 base and J lost 2, with 12 bases in between. The germline V gene encodes CDR1 SGHTA and CDR2 FQGNSA. The length of the CDR3 is 15 residues. The CDR3 DNA reads TGTGCCAGCAGCTTAGGTTTCGGGTTCGCCTACGAGCAGTACTTC. It is translated as CASSLGFGFAYEQYF. Full variable domain (outside the CDR3, taken from reference TRBV7-2 and TRBJ2-7): GAGVSQSPSNKVTEKGKDVELRCDPISGHTALYWYRQSLGQGLEFLIYFQGNSAPDKSGLPSDRFSAERTGGSVSTLTIQRTQQEDSAVYLCASSLGFGFAYEQYFGPGTRLTVT.

V usage is TRBV7-3 and J usage is TRBJ2-3, with TRBD1 matching over 8 bases. The ends lost 3 bases at V and 5 bases at J; junction bases unmatched: 7. From germline, CDR1 is SGHTA and CDR2 FQGTGA. The CDR3 consists of 15 residues. DNA for the CDR3: TGTGCCAGCAGCTTGGGACAGGCTATGGAAGATACGCAGTATTTT. Its protein product is CASSLGQAMEDTQYF.

This clone has more than one count but fewer than ten. V usage is TRBV13 and J usage is TRBJ1-5; D is unresolved. This CDR3 is built from 16 residues. V gave up 1 base and J gave up 6 bases, with 16 bases separating them. CDR1 is PRHDT, CDR2 FYEKMQ, per germline (reference sequence). The CDR3 is CASSLAVDILSQPQHF. The DNA of the CDR3 is TGTGCCAGCAGCTTAGCCGTCGACATACTGAGTCAGCCCCAGCATTTT. The complete variable domain, with remaining parts taken from reference TRBV13 and TRBJ1-5, reads AAGVIQSPRHLIKEKRETATLKCYPIPRHDTVYWYQQGPGQDPQFLISFYEKMQSDKGSIPDRFSAQQFSDYHSELNMSSLELGDSALYFCASSLAVDILSQPQHFGDGTRLSIL.

The chain couples TRBV3-1 (or the pseudogene TRBV3-2) to TRBJ1-2; the D is unclear. The germline CDR1 and CDR2 sequences are LGHDT and YNNKEL (reference sequence). The V gene lost 6 bases and the J gene lost 3 bases, with 17 bases spanning the gap. CDR3 length: 15 residues. CDR3 DNA sequence: TGTGCCAGCAGTGAAGGCCACGCGGGAGACTATGGCTACACCTTC. Translation gives CASSEGHAGDYGYTF.